The rows below give T cell receptor beta chains drawn from one sample of a study of beta chain features in type 1 diabetes. TCRdb keeps only in-frame clones here, not all; method: immunoSEQ multiplex PCR. The sample contains approximately 18,000 clones, around 50% of which appear only once. Specimen: stem cell memory CD4+ T cells from blood. These receptors came from a man between 18 and 35 years old in good health. Each CDR3 is given with its conserved first and last residue. A D gene is named only where the DNA matches it firmly. Expanded clones are given a class, and other clones once, few, many or no size at all.

d_gene: TRBD2; abundance: NA; v_gene: TRBV4-3; j_gene: TRBJ2-1; CDR3nt: TGCGCCAGCAGCCTCTTACGCGGGGGGGAGGGCCTCGATGAGCAGTTCTTC; CDR3aa: CASSLLRGGEGLDEQFF
d_gene: TRBD2; abundance: NA; v_gene: TRBV7-8; j_gene: TRBJ2-4; CDR3nt: TGTGCCAGCAGCTTAGGATCTAGCGGGAGTCTAGCCAAAAACATTCAGTACTTC; CDR3aa: CASSLGSSGSLAKNIQYF
d_gene: NA; abundance: NA; v_gene: TRBV30; j_gene: TRBJ1-1; CDR3nt: TGTGCCTGGAGTGCACAAGTGACTTTCTTT; CDR3aa: CAWSAQVTFF
d_gene: TRBD1; abundance: NA; v_gene: TRBV5-1; j_gene: TRBJ2-5; CDR3nt: TGCGCCAGCAGCTTGGTGACAGGGAAGGAGACCCAGTACTTC; CDR3aa: CASSLVTGKETQYF
d_gene: NA; abundance: few; v_gene: TRBV7-9; j_gene: TRBJ1-2; CDR3nt: TGTGCCAGCAGCCCCGGCGGGGAACGGGGAGTCTATGGCTACACCTTC; CDR3aa: CASSPGGERGVYGYTF
d_gene: NA; abundance: few; v_gene: TRBV10-3; j_gene: TRBJ2-1; CDR3nt: TGTGCCATCGGGGCGGGGTACTACAATGAGCAGTTCTTC; CDR3aa: CAIGAGYYNEQFF
d_gene: NA; abundance: NA; v_gene: TRBV7-2; j_gene: TRBJ2-5; CDR3nt: TGTGCCAGCAGCTCACAAGAGACCCAGTACTTC; CDR3aa: CASSSQETQYF
d_gene: TRBD2; abundance: few; v_gene: TRBV4-3; j_gene: TRBJ2-1; CDR3nt: TGCGCCAGCAGCCAAGATTTAGCGGGGGGCTCCTACAATGAGCAGTTCTTC; CDR3aa: CASSQDLAGGSYNEQFF
d_gene: TRBD2; abundance: NA; v_gene: TRBV5-1; j_gene: TRBJ2-5; CDR3nt: TGCGCCAGCAGCACCGGGTGGGAGGGAGAGACCCAGTACTTC; CDR3aa: CASSTGWEGETQYF
d_gene: TRBD2; abundance: NA; v_gene: TRBV6-5; j_gene: TRBJ2-7; CDR3nt: TGTGCCAGCAGTTACGCGGGGGTAAATCACGAGCAGTACTTC; CDR3aa: CASSYAGVNHEQYF
d_gene: TRBD2; abundance: NA; v_gene: TRBV2; j_gene: TRBJ2-7; CDR3nt: TGTGCCAGCAGTGCGCCCGGGTTCCAACGACTAGCGGGACCCTACGAGCAGTACTTC; CDR3aa: CASSAPGFQRLAGPYEQYF
d_gene: TRBD1; abundance: few; v_gene: TRBV29-1; j_gene: TRBJ1-1; CDR3nt: TGCAGCGTTGAAAGAGACAGGGATACTGAAGCTTTCTTT; CDR3aa: CSVERDRDTEAFF
d_gene: NA; abundance: few; v_gene: TRBV19; j_gene: TRBJ2-5; CDR3nt: TGTGCCAGTAGTATAGCAGAAGAGACCCAGTACTTC; CDR3aa: CASSIAEETQYF
d_gene: TRBD2; abundance: few; v_gene: TRBV19; j_gene: TRBJ2-5; CDR3nt: TGTGCCAGTAGCCCTAGCCGGGGGAGGGAAGAGACCCAGTACTTC; CDR3aa: CASSPSRGREETQYF
d_gene: NA; abundance: NA; v_gene: TRBV7-2; j_gene: TRBJ2-4; CDR3nt: TGTGCCAGCAGCCACCCGGGCAGGGATGACATTCAGTACTTC; CDR3aa: CASSHPGRDDIQYF
d_gene: NA; abundance: few; v_gene: TRBV14; j_gene: TRBJ2-5; CDR3nt: TGTGCCAGCAGCCCCTACTCGGAGACCCAGTACTTC; CDR3aa: CASSPYSETQYF
d_gene: TRBD1; abundance: once; v_gene: TRBV5-4; j_gene: TRBJ1-2; CDR3nt: TGTGCCAGCAGCTTGGAACAGGGGGCGCTTCGATCCGGCTACACCTTC; CDR3aa: CASSLEQGALRSGYTF
d_gene: TRBD1; abundance: NA; v_gene: TRBV30; j_gene: TRBJ1-1; CDR3nt: TGTGCCGCCGATCGACAGGGGGCGGGCACTGAAGCTTTCTTT; CDR3aa: CAADRQGAGTEAFF
d_gene: NA; abundance: NA; v_gene: TRBV5-1; j_gene: TRBJ1-4; CDR3nt: TGCGCCAGCAGCCCCAGCGCAACTAATGAAAAACTGTTTTTT; CDR3aa: CASSPSATNEKLFF
d_gene: NA; abundance: NA; v_gene: TRBV10-3; j_gene: TRBJ1-2; CDR3nt: TGTGCCATCAGTGAGAGAGGGCAGCTCGCCTATGGCTACACCTTC; CDR3aa: CAISERGQLAYGYTF
d_gene: NA; abundance: NA; v_gene: TRBV7-3; j_gene: TRBJ2-7; CDR3nt: TGTGCCAGCAGCTTATTTGGCAGGGCAGTTTCCGAGCAGTACTTC; CDR3aa: CASSLFGRAVSEQYF
d_gene: NA; abundance: few; v_gene: TRBV7-2; j_gene: TRBJ2-1; CDR3nt: TGTGCCAGCAGCTGGTCAGCGCGGGGTGAGCAGTTCTTC; CDR3aa: CASSWSARGEQFF
d_gene: NA; abundance: NA; v_gene: TRBV5-4; j_gene: TRBJ1-1; CDR3nt: TGTGCCAGCAGCCCTCGGCTAGGGGTTACTGAAGCTTTCTTT; CDR3aa: CASSPRLGVTEAFF
d_gene: TRBD2; abundance: few; v_gene: TRBV6-5; j_gene: TRBJ2-3; CDR3nt: TGTGCCAGCAGGACTAGCGGGATTGCAGATACGCAGTATTTT; CDR3aa: CASRTSGIADTQYF
d_gene: NA; abundance: NA; v_gene: TRBV19; j_gene: TRBJ1-1; CDR3nt: TGTGCCAGTAGCCTTATTTTGAACACTGAAGCTTTCTTT; CDR3aa: CASSLILNTEAFF
d_gene: NA; abundance: NA; v_gene: TRBV5-1; j_gene: TRBJ1-1; CDR3nt: TGCGCCAGCAGCCCCGTGGGGGGTTGGGGCACTGAAGCTTTCTTT; CDR3aa: CASSPVGGWGTEAFF
d_gene: NA; abundance: NA; v_gene: TRBV7-3; j_gene: TRBJ1-1; CDR3nt: TGTGCCAGCAGCTCAGCTGGTTTCGGGACTGAAGCTTTCTTT; CDR3aa: CASSSAGFGTEAFF
d_gene: NA; abundance: NA; v_gene: TRBV13; j_gene: TRBJ2-2; CDR3nt: TGTGCCAGCAGCTCCGGGGGGCCGAACACCGGGGAGCTGTTTTTT; CDR3aa: CASSSGGPNTGELFF
d_gene: TRBD1; abundance: NA; v_gene: TRBV7-9; j_gene: TRBJ2-5; CDR3nt: TGTGCCAGCAGGACAGGGCCACAAGAGACCCAGTACTTC; CDR3aa: CASRTGPQETQYF
d_gene: NA; abundance: NA; v_gene: TRBV7-3; j_gene: TRBJ2-7; CDR3nt: TGTGCCAGCAGCCGCGGGGCGAGCTCGACTCGCGAGCAGTACTTC; CDR3aa: CASSRGASSTREQYF
d_gene: TRBD1; abundance: once; v_gene: TRBV7-2; j_gene: TRBJ1-4; CDR3nt: TGTGCCAGCAGAACTACAGGGGAAGGGGGTGAAAAACTGTTTTTT; CDR3aa: CASRTTGEGGEKLFF
d_gene: NA; abundance: few; v_gene: TRBV7-2; j_gene: TRBJ2-7; CDR3nt: TGTGCCAGCAGCTTGGACCGGGACACCATTTACGAGCAGTACTTC; CDR3aa: CASSLDRDTIYEQYF
d_gene: NA; abundance: NA; v_gene: TRBV28; j_gene: TRBJ1-5; CDR3nt: TGTGCCAGCAGCGGAATCACAGGGTCCGTCAATCAGCCCCAGCATTTT; CDR3aa: CASSGITGSVNQPQHF
d_gene: NA; abundance: NA; v_gene: TRBV19; j_gene: TRBJ2-1; CDR3nt: TGTGCCAGTAGTATACCGCGCGGTAGATCCAATGAGCAGTTCTTC; CDR3aa: CASSIPRGRSNEQFF
d_gene: NA; abundance: few; v_gene: TRBV5-6; j_gene: TRBJ2-7; CDR3nt: TGTGCCAGCAGCTTTTTTCCACGGTGGCACAGGGACTCCTACGAGCAGTACTTC; CDR3aa: CASSFFPRWHRDSYEQYF
d_gene: NA; abundance: few; v_gene: TRBV5-1; j_gene: TRBJ1-2; CDR3nt: TGCGCCAGCAGCTTGGCGTTAGGGGCCCTAGCTAACTATGGCTACACCTTC; CDR3aa: CASSLALGALANYGYTF
d_gene: NA; abundance: NA; v_gene: TRBV30; j_gene: TRBJ2-7; CDR3nt: TGTGCCTGGAGTTCCCCTGACACCCCATACTTC; CDR3aa: CAWSSPDTPYF
d_gene: TRBD2; abundance: NA; v_gene: TRBV2; j_gene: TRBJ2-5; CDR3nt: TGTGCCAGCAGTGAGACTAGCGGGGGGGACGCGTGGGGGACCCAGTACTTC; CDR3aa: CASSETSGGDAWGTQYF
d_gene: NA; abundance: NA; v_gene: TRBV19; j_gene: TRBJ1-2; CDR3nt: TGTGCCAGTAGTCCACGACACCTTCTGAATTCCCAGGCGGGCTACACCTTC; CDR3aa: CASSPRHLLNSQAGYTF
d_gene: NA; abundance: NA; v_gene: TRBV18; j_gene: TRBJ2-7; CDR3nt: TGTGCCAGCTCACCAGCAGGAAATCCCTACGAGCAGTACTTC; CDR3aa: CASSPAGNPYEQYF
d_gene: NA; abundance: NA; v_gene: TRBV6-5; j_gene: TRBJ1-2; CDR3nt: TGTGCCAGCAGTTCCCGTAAAGCGTTCTATGGCTACACCTTC; CDR3aa: CASSSRKAFYGYTF